The present TCR beta chain was sequenced within a study of cytomegalovirus exposure and HLA in healthy donors. Whole-study findings and limits: An observed cluster of highly shared sequence variants was recorded as a likely sequencing artifact.

With 60 Vbeta and 13 Jbeta primers, the PCR was carried out. This table comes from immunoSEQ multiplex PCR, and its TCRdb copy is limited to in-frame clones, with some not included. In the table there are about 110,000 clones, about 78% of which are singletons. This CDR3 is 17 amino acids long. Germline values: CDR1 LNHNV, CDR2 YYDKDF (reference sequence). A word on this clone: Antigen: not known. One end of the junction fails to match germline, which may point to a read error.

The source material was PBMCs. The gene calls are TRBV15 and TRBJ2-7; a possible D gene is TRBD2 (5 bases). The sequence came from a woman aged 25 to 39 in good health and CMV-seropositive. CDR3: CATSSKSGSMVSYEQCF. Here the CDR3 DNA reads TGTGCCACCAGCAGCAAAAGCGGTTCAATGGTCTCCTACGAGCAGTGCTTC.